A single sample is the source of the 7 T cell receptor beta chains below, sequenced in a study of blood T cell repertoires in COVID-19 (dated by TCRdb to 2019 to 2021). The method was the immunoSEQ multiplex PCR assay. TCRdb took over this immuneACCESS table, retaining in-frame rearrangements with V and J assigned. Such tables are incomplete; in checked studies, under half of the missing clones stem from an unresolved V gene, and the remainder is unexplained. Recorded for this sample are 120,000 or so clones; around 82% of them occurred a single time. The ten largest clonotypes hold about a sixth of the sample. The sequencing sample was made of peripheral blood. The receptors were gathered from a man aged 25-40 years with COVID-19, enrolled during active disease.

This chain joins TRBV3-1 (or the pseudogene TRBV3-2) and TRBJ2-2; D ambiguous. CDR1 is LGHDT and CDR2 is YNNKEL in the germline V gene (reference sequence). The CDR3 extends over 14 amino acids. V shed 4 bases and J shed 4 bases, with 10 bases lying between them. The CDR3 DNA reads TGTGCCAGCAGCCCTCCTACCTCCACCGGGGAGCTGTTTTTT. This encodes CASSPPTSTGELFF.

This chain joins TRBV5-4 and TRBJ1-1, with D tentatively TRBD1 (6 bases). This CDR3 has 14 residues. Between the trimmed V and J ends, which lost 2 bases and 7 bases, there was a span of 15 bases. Germline V lookup: CDR1 SGHNT, CDR2 YYREEE (reference sequence). In DNA form, the CDR3 reads TGTGCCAGCAGCTTACAGGGTTCCAGGGGTGAAGCTTTCTTT. It codes for CASSLQGSRGEAFF.

The V and J genes are TRBV6-5 and TRBJ2-1, with D possibly TRBD2 on 5 matching bases. Germline assignment: CDR1 MNHEY and CDR2 SVGAGI. The CDR3 covers 15 residues. Trimming cost V 1 base and J 2 bases, with 9 bases left between them. The CDR3, as DNA: TGTGCCAGCAGTTACTGGCGGGTAGCCTACAATGAGCAGTTCTTC. It encodes CASSYWRVAYNEQFF.

The DNA of the CDR3 is TGTGCCAGCTCACCCCTAGCGGGTGCCCTCGGGAATACGCAGTATTTT. The encoded protein is CASSPLAGALGNTQYF. V gene TRBV18 combines with J gene TRBJ2-3, with 8 bases aligning to TRBD2. CDR1 KGHSH and CDR2 LQKENI come from the germline V gene. The CDR3 totals 16 residues. After removal of 3 bases from V and 7 bases from J, the junction contained 12 bases not matched to a gene.

The chain combines TRBV19 with TRBJ1-2; TRBD1 might be the D (5 bases). Trimming left V 5 bases short and J 8 bases short, with 21 bases between. The CDR3 is 15 residues long. CDR1 LNHDA and CDR2 SQIVND come from the germline V gene (reference sequence). CDR3 protein: CASSQVGGAGNGYTF. The CDR3 DNA is TGTGCCAGTAGTCAGGTCGGCGGGGCAGGGAACGGCTACACCTTC.

The chain is built from TRBV6-5 and TRBJ2-3, with 11 bases matching TRBD2. V gave up 4 bases and J gave up 9 bases; unmatched junction bases: 12. The germline CDR1 and CDR2 sequences are MNHEY and SVGAGI. The CDR3 consists of 16 residues. CDR3 protein: CASSFSGLAGSQTQYF. CDR3 bases: TGTGCCAGCAGTTTCTCAGGACTAGCGGGTTCTCAGACGCAGTATTTT.

The chain couples TRBV27 to TRBJ2-3, with TRBD2 matching 7 bases. Germline V gives CDR1 MNHEY, CDR2 SMNVEV (reference sequence). The CDR3 spans 13 residues. After removal of 5 bases from V and 2 bases from J, the junction contained 1 base not matched to a gene. CDR3 in DNA: TGTGCCAGCAGTAGGGACTACACAGATACGCAGTATTTT. Residues: CASSRDYTDTQYF.